Many counts were recorded for the clone carrying this T cell receptor (beta chain). Its target is not known. Read data end 3 residues before the CDR3 end; the end is taken from the germline J gene. The sample belongs to a study of T cell clonality in common variable immunodeficiency. Whole-study findings and limits: Links between repertoire features and CVID complications were heterogeneity-limited.

Using immunoSEQ multiplex PCR, the repertoire was profiled, and TCRdb retains in-frame clones only, with some absent. The sample holds about 35,000 clones, and no clone turns up only once. Per the germline V gene, CDR1 is ENHRY and CDR2 is SYGVKD. The CDR3 has 16 amino acids. Trimming cost V 3 bases and J 8 bases, with 20 bases left between them. The rearrangement joins TRBV10-3 to TRBJ2-1; the D is unclear. The specimen sequenced was peripheral blood mononuclear cells. The clonotype originates from a person between 18 and 75 years old in good health. The sequenced part of the CDR3 DNA is TGTGCCATCAGTGACCCCGAAGCTTTCCCAGGCGATGAG. Protein product: CAISDPEAFPGDE. The entire CDR3 protein is CAISDPEAFPGDEQFF.